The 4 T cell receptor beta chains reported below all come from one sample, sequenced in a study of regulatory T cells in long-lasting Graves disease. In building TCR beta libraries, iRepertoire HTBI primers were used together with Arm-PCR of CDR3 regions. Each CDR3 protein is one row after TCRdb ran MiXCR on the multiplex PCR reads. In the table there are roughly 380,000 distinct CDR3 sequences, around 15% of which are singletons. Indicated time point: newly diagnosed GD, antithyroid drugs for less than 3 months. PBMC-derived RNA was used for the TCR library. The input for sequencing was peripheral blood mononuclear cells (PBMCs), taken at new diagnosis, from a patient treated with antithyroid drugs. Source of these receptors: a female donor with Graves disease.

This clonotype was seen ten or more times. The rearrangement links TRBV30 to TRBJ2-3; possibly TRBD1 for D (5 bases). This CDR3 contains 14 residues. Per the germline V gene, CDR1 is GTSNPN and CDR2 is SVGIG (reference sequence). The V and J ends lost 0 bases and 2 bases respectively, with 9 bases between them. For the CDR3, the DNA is TGTGCCTGGAGTGTAGGGGCCGTCACAGATACGCAGTATTTT. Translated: CAWSVGAVTDTQYF.

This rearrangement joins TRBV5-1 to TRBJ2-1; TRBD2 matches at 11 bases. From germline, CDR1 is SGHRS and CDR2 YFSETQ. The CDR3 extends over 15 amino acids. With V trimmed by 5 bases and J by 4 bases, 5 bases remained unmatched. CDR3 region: CASRGTSGMYNEQFF. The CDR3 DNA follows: TGCGCCAGCAGAGGGACTAGCGGAATGTACAATGAGCAGTTCTTC.

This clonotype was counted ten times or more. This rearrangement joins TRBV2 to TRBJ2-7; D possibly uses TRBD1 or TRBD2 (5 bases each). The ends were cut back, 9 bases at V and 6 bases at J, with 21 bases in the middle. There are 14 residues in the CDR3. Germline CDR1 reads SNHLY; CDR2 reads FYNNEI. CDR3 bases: TGTGCCAGGGCGACGAGACGGGACGGATCCGAGCAGTACTTC. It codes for CARATRRDGSEQYF.

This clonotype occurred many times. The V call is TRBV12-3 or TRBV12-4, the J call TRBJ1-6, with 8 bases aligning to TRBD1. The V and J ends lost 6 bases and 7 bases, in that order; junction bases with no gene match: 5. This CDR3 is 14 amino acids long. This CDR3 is CASSPGQANSPLHF. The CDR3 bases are TGTGCCAGCAGCCCGGGACAGGCCAATTCACCCCTCCACTTT.